The 28 T cell receptor beta chains below come from one sample, sequenced in a study of blood T cell repertoires in COVID-19. TCRdb's table, derived via immunoSEQ multiplex PCR, lists solely in-frame clones and lacks some. The repertoire holds fewer than 350,000 clones, 75% to 90% seen once, with approximately 9.4% in the top ten. Sequenced: PBMCs or T cells enriched from blood (not recorded which). The receptors were gathered from a woman between 40 and 50 years old who had recovered from COVID-19.

The V call is TRBV18, the J call TRBJ2-5, with TRBD2 identical over 7 bases. CDR3 size: 15 residues. Germline V lookup: CDR1 KGHSH, CDR2 LQKENI. V lost 6 bases to trimming and J lost 2 bases; unmatched junction nucleotides: 9. This chain's CDR3 is CASSTSGTRQETQYF. The CDR3 coding sequence is TGTGCCAGCTCCACGAGCGGGACCAGACAAGAGACCCAGTACTTC.

The CDR3 here is CASSPGTGDSGTQYF. CDR3 nucleotide sequence: TGTGCCAGCTCACCCGGGACAGGGGATTCTGGTACGCAGTATTTT. The chain is built from TRBV18 and TRBJ2-3, with TRBD1 matching over 10 bases. Trimming cost V 3 bases and J 8 bases; bases outside gene matches: 8. CDR3 length equals 15 residues. Looked up from germline, CDR1 is KGHSH and CDR2 is LQKENI.

The rearrangement links TRBV30 to TRBJ2-3; D is unclear. Trimming removed 2 bases from V and 2 bases from J, with 5 bases in between. The CDR3 is 12 amino acids. From germline, CDR1 is GTSNPN and CDR2 SVGIG (reference sequence). CDR3 amino acids: CAWSTNTDTQYF. The CDR3 DNA sequence: TGTGCCTGGAGTACAAACACAGATACGCAGTATTTT.

This clone was observed a few times. Compared with germline, one end of the junction differs, possibly owing to a read error. The chain has TRBV4-2 and TRBJ2-7; possibly TRBD1 for D (7 bases). The germline gives CDR1 LGHNA, CDR2 YNFKEQ. This CDR3 contains 13 residues. CDR3 region: CASSQDSAGTVIF. CDR3 coding DNA: TGTGCCAGCAGCCAAGATTCGGCGGGGACAGTAATCTTC.

The chain recombines TRBV19 with TRBJ1-2, with 12 bases that match TRBD1. Germline V gives CDR1 LNHDA, CDR2 SQIVND (reference sequence). The trim removed 5 bases at V and 7 bases at J, leaving 11 bases unmatched. The CDR3 totals 16 residues. The CDR3 region has the DNA TGTGCCAGTAGTTTACCGGGACAGGGGGCGCCAAGTGGCTACACCTTC. It codes for CASSLPGQGAPSGYTF.

As to this clone: A read error may account for a junction end that differs from germline. The V gene is TRBV7-7, the J gene TRBJ2-2; 8 nucleotides align to TRBD1. CDR3 size: 15 residues. CDR1 is SSHAT, CDR2 FNYEAQ, per germline (reference sequence). The CDR3 spells CASSVLDRETGELFF. The CDR3 bases are TGTGCTAGCAGCGTGCTGGACAGGGAAACCGGGGAGCTGTTTTTT.

CDR3 in amino acids: CASSIIDRDQPQHF. CDR3 nucleotides: TGTGCCAGCAGCATTATCGACAGGGATCAGCCCCAGCATTTT. V is TRBV7-2 and J is TRBJ1-5; 7 nucleotides align to TRBD1. This CDR3 region has 14 residues. V lost 5 bases, J lost 5 bases, and 6 bases stayed unmatched. CDR1 SGHTA and CDR2 FQGNSA come from the germline V gene.

V usage is TRBV4-1 and J usage is TRBJ2-1; 7 bases match TRBD1. The junction had 9 bases not matched to a gene; V was cut back by 4 bases and J by 6 bases. The CDR3 totals 15 residues. CDR1 MGHRA and CDR2 YSYEKL come from the germline V gene. In DNA form, the CDR3 reads TGCGCCAGCAGCCCTCACATAGACAGGGTCAATGAGCAGTTCTTC. Protein: CASSPHIDRVNEQFF.

With regard to this clone: The same CDR3 also results from other DNA sequences found in this sample. The CDR3 bases are TGTGCCAGCTCCCGGGACAGGAACACTGAAGCTTTCTTT. Encoded protein: CASSRDRNTEAFF. This sequence joins TRBV2 and TRBJ1-1, with TRBD1 matching 7 bases. The CDR3 spans 13 residues. After removal of 8 bases from V and 1 base from J, the junction contained 4 bases not matched to a gene. Per germline, CDR1 SNHLY and CDR2 FYNNEI.

The chain links TRBV7-3 to TRBJ2-3; the match to TRBD2 covers 12 bases. V was clipped by 4 bases and J by 6 bases; unmatched bases: 2. Per germline, CDR1 SGHTA and CDR2 FQGTGA. The CDR3 length is 14 residues. CDR3 sequence (DNA): TGTGCCAGCAGCTCCCTAGCGGGAGGGGATACGCAGTATTTT. Translating it yields CASSSLAGGDTQYF.

The table lists this clone with a count of one. V gene TRBV5-1 combines with J gene TRBJ1-2; D unclear. The ends were cut back, 4 bases at V and 8 bases at J, with 18 bases in the middle. In germline, CDR1 is SGHRS, CDR2 YFSETQ. The CDR3 is 14 amino acids. CDR3 region: CASSPERGLDGYTF. In DNA form, the CDR3 reads TGCGCCAGCAGCCCGGAGAGAGGGTTGGACGGCTACACCTTC.

The chain employs TRBV30 and TRBJ1-5, with TRBD1 identical over 7 bases. Germline V gene lookup returns CDR1 GTSNPN and CDR2 SVGIG (reference sequence). Losses at the gene ends were 5 bases for V and 4 bases for J; bases not matched to a gene: 11. This CDR3 spans 15 amino acids. The CDR3 is CAWSSQGLGNQPQHF. CDR3 DNA: TGTGCCTGGTCGTCACAGGGGCTTGGGAATCAGCCCCAGCATTTT.

V gene TRBV10-1 combines with J gene TRBJ2-7, with D possibly being TRBD1 (6 bases). The length of the CDR3 is 13 residues. Per the germline V gene, CDR1 is WNHNN and CDR2 is SYGVQD (reference sequence). Trimming removed 4 bases from V and 6 bases from J, with 13 bases in between. Here the CDR3 reads CASSGTGSGEQYF. DNA for the CDR3: TGCGCCAGCAGTGGTACAGGGTCAGGCGAGCAGTACTTC.

The J gene is TRBJ2-3, the V gene TRBV5-5, with 13 nucleotides matching TRBD2. The CDR3 sequence is 17 residues long. Looked up from germline, CDR1 is SGHKS and CDR2 is YYEKEE (reference sequence). Losses at the gene ends were 0 bases for V and 7 bases for J; bases not matched to a gene: 8. Written as DNA, the CDR3 is TGTGCCAGCAGCTTGGTACTAGCGGGAGGGCCCAGGAATACGCAGTATTTT. Translation gives CASSLVLAGGPRNTQYF.

This chain joins TRBV2 and TRBJ1-2; no firm D call. This CDR3 region has 12 residues. Trimming took 3 bases from V and 8 from J, leaving 10 bases between them. Germline assignment: CDR1 SNHLY and CDR2 FYNNEI. The CDR3, as DNA: TGTGCCAGCAGTGAGGTTGGGGAGGGCTACACCTTC. It yields the protein CASSEVGEGYTF.

Only a few counts were recorded for this clone. The DNA for the CDR3 is TGTGCCAGCAGCCTCACCGGGACAGGCAACACTGAAGCTTTCTTT. Its translation is CASSLTGTGNTEAFF. The chain couples TRBV7-9 to TRBJ1-1, with TRBD1 matching over 8 bases. V shed 5 bases and J 2 bases; nucleotides not matched to a gene: 7. Germline V gene data show CDR1 as SEHNR and CDR2 as FQNEAQ (reference sequence). This CDR3 region has 15 residues.

V is TRBV19 and J is TRBJ1-1; the match to TRBD1 covers 8 bases. This CDR3 has 13 amino acids. Losses at the gene ends were 7 bases for V and 3 bases for J; bases not matched to a gene: 4. Looked up from germline, CDR1 is LNHDA and CDR2 is SQIVND (reference sequence). CDR3 DNA sequence: TGTGCCAGTAAAGGACAGGGTCACACTGAAGCTTTCTTT. As protein: CASKGQGHTEAFF.

This rearrangement joins TRBV7-2 to TRBJ2-7, with 15 bases aligning to TRBD2. The CDR3 totals 15 residues. The V segment lost 5 bases and the J segment 2 bases; nucleotides outside the gene matches: 1. Germline CDR1 SGHTA, CDR2 FQGNSA. This CDR3 reads CASSGLAGGAYEQYF. The CDR3 DNA follows: TGTGCCAGCAGCGGACTAGCGGGAGGGGCCTACGAGCAGTACTTC. The variable domain in full, completed from reference TRBV7-2 and TRBJ2-7, reads GAGVSQSPSNKVTEKGKDVELRCDPISGHTALYWYRQSLGQGLEFLIYFQGNSAPDKSGLPSDRFSAERTGGSVSTLTIQRTQQEDSAVYLCASSGLAGGAYEQYFGPGTRLTVT.

This chain joins TRBV29-1 and TRBJ2-1, with 10 bases matching TRBD2. The V gene end was trimmed by 7 bases and the J gene end by 9 bases; junction bases not matched to a gene: 6. Germline V CDR1 and CDR2: SQVTM, ANQGSEA. There are 12 residues in the CDR3. This CDR3 reads CSGGLANTEQFF. Here the CDR3 DNA reads TGCAGCGGGGGACTAGCGAACACTGAGCAGTTCTTC.

The gene calls are TRBV7-2 and TRBJ2-5, with D tentatively TRBD2 (6 bases). CDR1 and CDR2 (germline): SGHTA, FQGNSA. The CDR3 is 14 amino acids. V was cut by 6 bases and J by 5 bases, with 16 bases left in between. The CDR3 DNA follows: TGTGCCAGCAGTGCGTCGGGGGTGGGGGAGACCCAGTACTTC. Its protein is CASSASGVGETQYF.

In this sample, this clone turned up once. This rearrangement joins TRBV7-3 to TRBJ2-1; TRBD1 matches 8 bases. V lost 4 bases and J lost 11; bases outside the gene matches: 10. CDR1 and CDR2 from the germline V gene are SGHTA and FQGTGA. The CDR3 extends over 14 amino acids. The CDR3, as DNA: TGTGCCAGCAGCTCCGGACAGGGCGGGGTTAAGCAGTTCTTC. Its translation: CASSSGQGGVKQFF.

V and J are TRBV5-4 and TRBJ2-5, with TRBD1 as a possible D gene (5 bases). Germline V gene data show CDR1 as SGHNT and CDR2 as YYREEE (reference sequence). The germline V and J ends were trimmed by 0 bases and 4 bases, with 10 bases remaining between them. The CDR3 sequence is 14 residues long. The CDR3 sequence: CASSLVSRVETQYF. Written as DNA, the CDR3 is TGTGCCAGCAGCTTGGTGTCCAGGGTAGAGACCCAGTACTTC. The variable domain in full, completed from reference TRBV5-4 and TRBJ2-5, reads ETGVTQSPTHLIKTRGQQVTLRCSSQSGHNTVSWYQQALGQGPQFIFQYYREEENGRGNFPPRFSGLQFPNYSSELNVNALELDDSALYLCASSLVSRVETQYFGPGTRLLVL.

In its sample, this clone was seen once. The rearrangement uses TRBV4-1 and TRBJ2-7; 8 nucleotides line up with TRBD1. The CDR3 consists of 14 residues. The V segment lost 1 base and the J segment 6 bases; nucleotides outside the gene matches: 5. Germline CDR1 and CDR2: MGHRA and YSYEKL. Written as DNA, the CDR3 is TGCGCCAGCAGCCAAGCGGACAGGGCTGGCGAGCAGTACTTC. The encoded protein is CASSQADRAGEQYF.

This clone was counted once. This chain joins TRBV10-3 and TRBJ2-1; 7 bases line up with TRBD2. Germline CDR1 and CDR2: ENHRY and SYGVKD. CDR3 size: 14 residues. V was clipped by 7 bases and J by 1 base; unmatched bases: 4. The CDR3, as DNA: TGTGCCATCATGGGCGGGGGATCCTACAATGAGCAGTTCTTC. Protein product: CAIMGGGSYNEQFF.

The chain is built from TRBV7-3 and TRBJ1-1; no definite D call. V lost 5 bases and J 1 base, leaving 14 bases between the germline ends. In germline, CDR1 is SGHTA, CDR2 FQGTGA. The CDR3 runs to 15 residues. The CDR3, as DNA: TGTGCCAGCAGCCCCCCTGGCGGCGAGAACACTGAAGCTTTCTTT. Amino acid sequence: CASSPPGGENTEAFF.

V is TRBV6-2 or TRBV6-3 and J is TRBJ2-7; possible D gene TRBD2, 6 bases. Germline CDR1 is MNHEY and CDR2 is SVGEGT. This CDR3 has 16 amino acids. V gave up 0 bases and J gave up 5 bases, with 17 bases separating them. This CDR3 is CASSYSVGRIGDEQYF. Here the CDR3 DNA reads TGTGCCAGCAGTTACTCAGTGGGGAGGATTGGGGACGAGCAGTACTTC.

In DNA form, the CDR3 reads TGTGCCAGCAGCGTAGCCGCCTCCGGCGGGGGGCAGAATGAGCAGTTCTTC. Its protein product is CASSVAASGGGQNEQFF. The chain recombines TRBV9 with TRBJ2-1; 8 bases agree with TRBD2. This CDR3 contains 17 residues. V gave up 0 bases and J gave up 7 bases; unmatched junction bases: 12. Looked up from germline, CDR1 is SGDLS and CDR2 is YYNGEE.

This chain connects TRBV13 to TRBJ1-2; 9 bases are a match to TRBD1. V lost 0 bases, J lost 4 bases, and 6 bases stayed unmatched. The CDR3 length is 16 residues. Germline loops: CDR1 PRHDT, CDR2 FYEKMQ (reference sequence). This chain's CDR3 is CASSLGGTGGIYGYTF. DNA of the CDR3: TGTGCCAGCAGCTTAGGCGGTACAGGGGGCATCTATGGCTACACCTTC.